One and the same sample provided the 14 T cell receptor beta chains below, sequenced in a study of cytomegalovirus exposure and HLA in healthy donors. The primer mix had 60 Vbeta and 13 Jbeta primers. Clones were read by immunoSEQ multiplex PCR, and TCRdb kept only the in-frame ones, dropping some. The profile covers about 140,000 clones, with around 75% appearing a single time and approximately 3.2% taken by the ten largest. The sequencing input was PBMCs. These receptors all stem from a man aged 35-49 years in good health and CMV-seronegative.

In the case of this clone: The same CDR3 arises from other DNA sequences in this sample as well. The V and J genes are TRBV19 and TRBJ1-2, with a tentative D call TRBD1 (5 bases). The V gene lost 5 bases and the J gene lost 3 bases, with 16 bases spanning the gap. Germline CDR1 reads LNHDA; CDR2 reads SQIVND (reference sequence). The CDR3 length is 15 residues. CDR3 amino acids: CASSSSRRGDYGYTF. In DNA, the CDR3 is TGTGCCAGTAGTTCCTCCCGAAGGGGTGACTATGGCTACACCTTC.

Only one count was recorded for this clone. As DNA, the CDR3 is TGTGCTAGTGGGATTGGACAAACCTATGGCTACACCTTC. It translates to CASGIGQTYGYTF. This chain uses TRBV12-5 with TRBJ1-2; maybe TRBD1 (5 bases). The germline V and J ends were trimmed by 6 bases and 4 bases, with 12 bases remaining between them. Germline values: CDR1 LGHNT, CDR2 FRNRAP. The CDR3 runs 13 residues.

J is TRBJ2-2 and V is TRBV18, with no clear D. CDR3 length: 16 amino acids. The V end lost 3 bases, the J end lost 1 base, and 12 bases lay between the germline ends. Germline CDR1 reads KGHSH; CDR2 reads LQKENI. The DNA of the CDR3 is TGTGCCAGCTCACCGGAGTTGAAGAGGAACACCGGGGAGCTGTTTTTT. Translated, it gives CASSPELKRNTGELFF.

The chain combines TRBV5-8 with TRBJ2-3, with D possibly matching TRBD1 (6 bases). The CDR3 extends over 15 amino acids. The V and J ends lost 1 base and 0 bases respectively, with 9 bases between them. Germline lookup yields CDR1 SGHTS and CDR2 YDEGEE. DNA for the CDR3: TGTGCCAGCAGCTTGAAAGGGGGTAGCACAGATACGCAGTATTTT. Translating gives CASSLKGGSTDTQYF.

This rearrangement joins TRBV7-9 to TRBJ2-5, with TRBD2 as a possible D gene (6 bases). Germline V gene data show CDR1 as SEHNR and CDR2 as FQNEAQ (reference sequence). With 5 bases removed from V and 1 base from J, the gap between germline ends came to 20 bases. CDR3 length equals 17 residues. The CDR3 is CASSRTVLGGSQETQYF. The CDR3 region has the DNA TGTGCCAGCAGCCGTACCGTATTGGGGGGAAGCCAAGAGACCCAGTACTTC.

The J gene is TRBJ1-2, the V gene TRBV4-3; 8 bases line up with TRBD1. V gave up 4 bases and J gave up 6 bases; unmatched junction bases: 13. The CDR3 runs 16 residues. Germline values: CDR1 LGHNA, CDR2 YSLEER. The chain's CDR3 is CASSLDYGQGSHGYTF. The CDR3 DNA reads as TGCGCCAGCAGCCTCGATTATGGACAGGGAAGCCATGGCTACACCTTC.

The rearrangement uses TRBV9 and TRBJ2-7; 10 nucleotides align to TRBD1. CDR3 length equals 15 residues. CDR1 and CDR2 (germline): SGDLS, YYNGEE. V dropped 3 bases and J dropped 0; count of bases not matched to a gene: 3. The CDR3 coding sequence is TGTGCCAGCAGCGCCCGGGACAGGGGCTCCTACGAGCAGTACTTC. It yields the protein CASSARDRGSYEQYF.

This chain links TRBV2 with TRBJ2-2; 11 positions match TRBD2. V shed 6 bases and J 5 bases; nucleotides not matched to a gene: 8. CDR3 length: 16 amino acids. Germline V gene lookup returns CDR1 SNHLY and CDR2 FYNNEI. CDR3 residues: CASRVSGGASTGELFF. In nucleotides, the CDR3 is TGTGCCAGCAGGGTTAGCGGGGGGGCGAGTACCGGGGAGCTGTTTTTT. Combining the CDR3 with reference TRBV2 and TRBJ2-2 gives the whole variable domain EPEVTQTPSHQVTQMGQEVILRCVPISNHLYFYWYRQILGQKVEFLVSFYNNEISEKSEIFDDQFSVERPDGSNFTLKIRSTKLEDSAMYFCASRVSGGASTGELFFGEGSRLTVL.

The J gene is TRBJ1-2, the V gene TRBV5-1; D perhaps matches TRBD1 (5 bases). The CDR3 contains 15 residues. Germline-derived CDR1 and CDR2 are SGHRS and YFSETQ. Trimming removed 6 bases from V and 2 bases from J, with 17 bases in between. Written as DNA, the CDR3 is TGCGCCAGCACCTCGGGGGGGAGTATAAACTATGGCTACACCTTC. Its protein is CASTSGGSINYGYTF. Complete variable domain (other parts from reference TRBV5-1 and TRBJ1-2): KAGVTQTPRYLIKTRGQQVTLSCSPISGHRSVSWYQQTPGQGLQFLFEYFSETQRNKGNFPGRFSGRQFSNSRSEMNVSTLELGDSALYLCASTSGGSINYGYTFGSGTRLTVV.

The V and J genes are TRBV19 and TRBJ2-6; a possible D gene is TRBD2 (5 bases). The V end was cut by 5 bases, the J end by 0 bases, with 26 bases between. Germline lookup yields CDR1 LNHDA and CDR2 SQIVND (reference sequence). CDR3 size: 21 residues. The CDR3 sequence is CASSVRDSIFFMASGANVLTF. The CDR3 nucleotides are TGTGCCAGTAGTGTCCGGGATTCTATATTTTTTATGGCCTCTGGGGCCAACGTCCTGACTTTC.

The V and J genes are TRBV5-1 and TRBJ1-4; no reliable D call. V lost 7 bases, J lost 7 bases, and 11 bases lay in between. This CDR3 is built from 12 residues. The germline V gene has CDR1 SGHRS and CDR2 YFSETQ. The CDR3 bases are TGCGCCAGCGGACTAAACACTGAAAAACTGTTTTTT. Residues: CASGLNTEKLFF.

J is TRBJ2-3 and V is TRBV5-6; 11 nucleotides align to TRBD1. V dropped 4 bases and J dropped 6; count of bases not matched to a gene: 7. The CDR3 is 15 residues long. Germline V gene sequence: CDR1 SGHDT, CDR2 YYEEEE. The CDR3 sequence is CASSTGQGAWDTQYF. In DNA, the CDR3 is TGTGCCAGCAGCACAGGACAGGGGGCCTGGGATACGCAGTATTTT.

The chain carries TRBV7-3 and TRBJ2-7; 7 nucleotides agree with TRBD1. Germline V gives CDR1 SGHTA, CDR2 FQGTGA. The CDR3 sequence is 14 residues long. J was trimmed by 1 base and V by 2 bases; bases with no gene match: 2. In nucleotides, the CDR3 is TGTGCCAGCAGCTTATACAGGGGTTCCTACGAGCAGTACTTC. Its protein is CASSLYRGSYEQYF.

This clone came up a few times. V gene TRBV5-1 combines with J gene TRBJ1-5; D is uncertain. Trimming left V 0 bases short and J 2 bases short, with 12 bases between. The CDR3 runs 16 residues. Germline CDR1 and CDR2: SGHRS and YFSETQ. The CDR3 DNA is TGCGCCAGCAGCTTGGTTCCCTCGTCGGGCAATCAGCCCCAGCATTTT. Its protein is CASSLVPSSGNQPQHF. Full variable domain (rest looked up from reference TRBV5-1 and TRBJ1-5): KAGVTQTPRYLIKTRGQQVTLSCSPISGHRSVSWYQQTPGQGLQFLFEYFSETQRNKGNFPGRFSGRQFSNSRSEMNVSTLELGDSALYLCASSLVPSSGNQPQHFGDGTRLSIL.